The TCR beta chain described here comes from a study of blood T cell repertoires in COVID-19 (TCRdb year 2020). Some background on the complete study: Samples covering the acute and convalescent phases of COVID-19 were provided by collaborators in the United States, Italy and Spain. The sample metadata nearly always contained a de-identified subject ID, COVID-19 status, age in years and sex. Subjects who had been exposed to COVID-19, were actively infected with it, or had recovered from it provided the deeply sampled blood TCRbeta repertoires that made up the dataset. Samples were obtained from the ongoing ImmuneRACE study (first 160 participants) and from roughly 1,300 subjects provided by 6 global collaborators. The repertoires were released in a freely available public database intended as a resource for research on the immune response to SARS-CoV-2. The material from the prospective study consisted of cDNA or gDNA derived from T cells, B-cell-depleted T cells, or PBMCs. Where available, HLA class I and class II types were obtained from metadata supplied by the sample provider rather than from assay-based typing.

Here is what the overall study found, with its caveats: How much clinical and demographic metadata was included differed by source and by participant, and the metadata was provided uncurated.

Enrolling through a virtual design, the prospective study's participants ranged in age from roughly 18 to 95 years and lived across around 25 United States geographic areas. Cohort assignment in the prospective study relied on participant-reported clinical history from a screening survey and a study questionnaire. Recovered participants in ImmuneRACE Cohort 3 were defined as having two consecutive negative NP/OP PCR tests, clearance from a healthcare professional, or resolution of symptoms. Each participant in the prospective study had whole blood, serum and a nasopharyngeal or oropharyngeal swab collected by mobile phlebotomists. Additional blood draws and questionnaires over an approximately 2-month period could optionally be provided by prospective study participants. Before DNA extraction, blood samples from the prospective study were shipped at room temperature or frozen. Taken from the germline V gene, the CDR1 and CDR2 loops are SNHLY and FYNNEI. The junction shows trimming of 6 bases on V and 4 bases on J, and the gene matches do not reach 5 bases of it. Inclusive of the bounding cysteine and phenylalanine, the CDR3 is 15 residues long. Only the CDR3 part of the read is kept: 45 bases, read in frame from the first base.

A note on this clone: Its antigen has not been determined. No quality values exist for individual bases; no much larger clone is one base distant.

TCRbeta CDR3 regions were amplified from genomic DNA using the immunoSEQ Assay, a bias-controlled multiplex PCR. The authors' pipeline ran thus. The number of nucleated cells in each sample was estimated from the amplification of reference gene primers within the assay. To quantify the absolute abundance of each unique TCRbeta CDR3 rearrangement, sequence reads were collapsed and filtered. For each sample, productive Simpson clonality was calculated by taking the square root of Simpson's diversity index across productive rearrangements. TCRdb's version of the immuneACCESS table is confined to in-frame rearrangements and falls short of the full clone set. An unresolved V gene accounts for under half of the shortfall where checked; the remainder is of unknown origin. V and J calls and clone size are as listed in that table; D and trimming were resolved from the DNA. This sample is represented by roughly 170,000 clones; 70% to 80% of them were singletons. The ten top clones hold around 15% of the sample.

Sequencing used PBMCs or T cells enriched from blood (not recorded which). The rearrangement combines TRBV2 with TRBJ1-4, with 10 bases matching TRBD1. The origin of this receptor is a woman aged 45 to 65 who had recovered from COVID-19. The nucleotide sequence is TGTGCCAGCAGATTAGACAGGGGGCTTAATGAAAAACTGTTTTTT. The encoded protein is CASRLDRGLNEKLFF.